This T cell receptor (beta chain) comes out of a study of cytomegalovirus exposure and HLA in healthy donors. There are 17 residues in the CDR3. With 4 bases clipped from V and 6 bases from J, the junction kept 13 bases outside the gene matches. Germline CDR1 and CDR2: SNHLY and FYNNEI. Overall study results and limits: Data from an earlier analysis indicated that most TCR beta V segments were productive either about 87% or about 30% of the time. Trimming of TCR beta V- and J-genes showed a link, identified in a later analysis, to a missense DCLRE1C variant. Upon later analysis, HLA-associated TCR beta chains proved more clonally expanded than other, equally common chains.

As for this clone: Its antigen is not identified.

Vbeta (60) and Jbeta (13) primers were used in the PCR. Authors' methods: In a later analysis, the count reached some 88 million unique TCR beta chains, with about 10 million shared. Profiled with immunoSEQ multiplex PCR; TCRdb holds only in-frame clones, not every one. For V, J and clone size, that table is used; D and trimming come from the DNA. The data contain roughly 160,000 clones, about four fifths of them singletons. The V gene is TRBV2, the J gene TRBJ2-1; 9 nucleotides line up with TRBD2. The TCR comes from a man aged 25 to 40 in good health and CMV-seronegative. Sequencing was done on a sample of PBMCs. CDR3 DNA sequence: TGTGCCAGCAGTGTGGGGTCTAGCGGGGACGCCTTCAATGAGCAGTTCTTC. Protein product: CASSVGSSGDAFNEQFF.